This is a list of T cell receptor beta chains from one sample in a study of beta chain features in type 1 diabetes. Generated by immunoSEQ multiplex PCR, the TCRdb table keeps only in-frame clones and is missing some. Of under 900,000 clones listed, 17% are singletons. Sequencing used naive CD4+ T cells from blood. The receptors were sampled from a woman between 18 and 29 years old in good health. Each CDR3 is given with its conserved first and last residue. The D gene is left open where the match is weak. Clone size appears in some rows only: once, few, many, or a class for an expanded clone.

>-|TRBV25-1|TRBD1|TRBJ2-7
TGTGCCAGTCGAAAACCGGGACAGAGCCATCGTTACGAGCAGTGCTTC
CASRKPGQSHRYEQCF
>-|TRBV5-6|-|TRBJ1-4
TGTGCCAGCAGCTCCCACAGGGTTACTAATGAAAAACTGTTTTTT
CASSSHRVTNEKLFF
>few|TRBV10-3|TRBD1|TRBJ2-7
TGTGCCATCAGTGCAGACAGGGCCTACGAGCAGTACTTC
CAISADRAYEQYF
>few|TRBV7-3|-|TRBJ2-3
TGTGCCAGCAGCTCCGGGGGAACAGATACGCAGTATTTT
CASSSGGTDTQYF
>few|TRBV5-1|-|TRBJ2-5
TGCGCCAGCAGCTTGGGGAGCGGACCACAAGAGACCCAGTACTTC
CASSLGSGPQETQYF
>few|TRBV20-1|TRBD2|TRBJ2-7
TGCAGCGGGGGGACTCTCTACGAGCAGTACTTC
CSGGTLYEQYF
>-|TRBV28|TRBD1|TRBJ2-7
TGTGCCAGCATCTCAGGGGACAGGGCATACGAGCAGTACTTC
CASISGDRAYEQYF
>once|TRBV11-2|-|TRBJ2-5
TGTGCCAGCAGCTTAATCCCTGGTGGTAAGACCCAGTACTTC
CASSLIPGGKTQYF
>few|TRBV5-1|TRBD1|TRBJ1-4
TGCGCCAGCAGCTGGTCGACAGGGGAGAATGAAAAACTGTTTTTT
CASSWSTGENEKLFF
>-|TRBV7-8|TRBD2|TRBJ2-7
TGTGCCAGCAGCCTTCAGACTAGCGGGAGAACACACGAGCAGTACTTC
CASSLQTSGRTHEQYF
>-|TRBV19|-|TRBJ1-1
TGTGCCAGTAGTCAGGGGACGAACACTGAAGCTTTCTTT
CASSQGTNTEAFF
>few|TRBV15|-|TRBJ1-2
TGTGCCACCAGCAGAGGCTTCGAGGGGCGGGATGGCTACACCTTC
CATSRGFEGRDGYTF
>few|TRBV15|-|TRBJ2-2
TGTGCCACCAGCGAAGGGGTAAACACCGGGGAGCTGTTTTTT
CATSEGVNTGELFF
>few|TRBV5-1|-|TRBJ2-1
TGCGCCAGCAGCTTGAGTACCCTCTCCTACAATGAGCAGTTCTTC
CASSLSTLSYNEQFF
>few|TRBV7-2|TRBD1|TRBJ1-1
TGTGCCAGCAGCTTAGCGGGACAGTTGAACACTGAAGCTTTCTTT
CASSLAGQLNTEAFF
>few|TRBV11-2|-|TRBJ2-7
TGTGCCAGCAGCTCCGGGAACGAGCAGTACTTC
CASSSGNEQYF
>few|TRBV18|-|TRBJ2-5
TGTGCCAGCTCACCACAGTCCCTGGCAGGGACGGTCCGAGAGACCCAGTACTTC
CASSPQSLAGTVRETQYF
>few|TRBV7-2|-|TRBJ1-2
TGTGCCAGCAGCTTCTCTGGACTAAGTGGCTACACCTTC
CASSFSGLSGYTF
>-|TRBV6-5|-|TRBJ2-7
TGTGCCAGCAGTTACTCGAACAGGGCCCTCGGGGAGCAGTACTTC
CASSYSNRALGEQYF
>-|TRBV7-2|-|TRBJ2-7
TGTGCCAGCAGCTTAGCCCTCGGGAGAGGCGAGCAGTACTTC
CASSLALGRGEQYF
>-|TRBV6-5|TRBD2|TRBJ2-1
TGTGCCAGCAGCCGGACTAGCGGGAAGGATGAGCAGTTCTTC
CASSRTSGKDEQFF
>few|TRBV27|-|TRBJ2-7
TGTGCCAGCAGTCCCCATGGCAGCTACGAGCAGTACTTC
CASSPHGSYEQYF
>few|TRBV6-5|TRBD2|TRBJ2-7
TGTGCCAGCAGTTACTCCGGGACTAGCGGAACTGACGAGCAGTACTTC
CASSYSGTSGTDEQYF
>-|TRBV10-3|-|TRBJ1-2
TGTGCCATCAGTGAGGGGGGGTCTCCTAACTATGGCTACACCTTC
CAISEGGSPNYGYTF
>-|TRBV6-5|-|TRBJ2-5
TGTGCCAGCAGTTACGCACTAGCAGAAGAGACCCAGTACTTC
CASSYALAEETQYF